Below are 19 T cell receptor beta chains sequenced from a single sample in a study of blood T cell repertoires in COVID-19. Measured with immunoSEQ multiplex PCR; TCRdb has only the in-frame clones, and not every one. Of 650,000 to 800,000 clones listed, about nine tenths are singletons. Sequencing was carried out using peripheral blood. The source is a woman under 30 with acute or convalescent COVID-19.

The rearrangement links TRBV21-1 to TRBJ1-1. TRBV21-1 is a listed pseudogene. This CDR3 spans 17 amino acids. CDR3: CASSKKTRGGVGTEAFF. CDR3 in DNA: TGTGCCAGCAGCAAAAAAACCCGTGGAGGAGTGGGCACTGAAGCTTTCTTT.

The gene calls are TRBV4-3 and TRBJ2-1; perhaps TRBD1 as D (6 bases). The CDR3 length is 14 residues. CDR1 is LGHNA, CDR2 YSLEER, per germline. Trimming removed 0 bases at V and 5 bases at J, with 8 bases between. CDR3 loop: CASSQERTDNEQFF. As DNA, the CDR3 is TGCGCCAGCAGCCAAGAGCGGACAGACAATGAGCAGTTCTTC.

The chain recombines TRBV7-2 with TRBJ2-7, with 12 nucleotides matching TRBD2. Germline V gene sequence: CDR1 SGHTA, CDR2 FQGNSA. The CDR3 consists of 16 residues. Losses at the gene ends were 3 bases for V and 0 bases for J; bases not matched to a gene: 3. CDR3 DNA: TGTGCCAGCAGCTTGCTAGCGGGGGGGTTCTCCTACGAGCAGTACTTC. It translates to CASSLLAGGFSYEQYF.

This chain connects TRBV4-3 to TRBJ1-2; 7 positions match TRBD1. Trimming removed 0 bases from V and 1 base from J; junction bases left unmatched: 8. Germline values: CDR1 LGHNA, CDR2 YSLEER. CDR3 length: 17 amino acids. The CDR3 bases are TGCGCCAGCAGCCAAGATAGGCAGGACAGGATTAACTATGGCTACACCTTC. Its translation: CASSQDRQDRINYGYTF.

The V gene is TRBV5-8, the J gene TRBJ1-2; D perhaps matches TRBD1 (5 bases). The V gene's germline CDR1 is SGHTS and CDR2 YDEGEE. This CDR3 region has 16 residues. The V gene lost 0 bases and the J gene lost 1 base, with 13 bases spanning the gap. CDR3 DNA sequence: TGTGCCAGCAGCTTGGATTCGGGACTGCATAACTATGGCTACACCTTC. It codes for CASSLDSGLHNYGYTF.

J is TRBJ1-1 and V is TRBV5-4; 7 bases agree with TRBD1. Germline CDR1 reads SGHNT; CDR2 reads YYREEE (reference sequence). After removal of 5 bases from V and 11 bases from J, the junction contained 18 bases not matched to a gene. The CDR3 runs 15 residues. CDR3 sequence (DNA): TGTGCCAGCAGTGACAGGGCCCCTTCTGATTTTGAGGCTTTCTTT. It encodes CASSDRAPSDFEAFF.

The CDR3 region is CASSPIPNRGRETQYF. The CDR3 nucleotides read TGCGCCAGCAGCCCAATCCCAAACAGGGGCCGAGAGACCCAGTACTTC. The chain joins TRBV4-1 to TRBJ2-5; 7 bases align to TRBD1. CDR1 is MGHRA, CDR2 YSYEKL, per germline. J lost 4 bases, V lost 4 bases, and 12 bases had no gene match. The CDR3 sequence is 16 residues long.

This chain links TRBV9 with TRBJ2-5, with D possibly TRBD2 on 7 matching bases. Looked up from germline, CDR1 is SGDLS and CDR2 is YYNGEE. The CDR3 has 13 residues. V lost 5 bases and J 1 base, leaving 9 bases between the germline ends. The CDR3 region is CASSGGAQETQYF. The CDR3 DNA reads TGTGCCAGCAGTGGGGGGGCCCAAGAGACCCAGTACTTC.

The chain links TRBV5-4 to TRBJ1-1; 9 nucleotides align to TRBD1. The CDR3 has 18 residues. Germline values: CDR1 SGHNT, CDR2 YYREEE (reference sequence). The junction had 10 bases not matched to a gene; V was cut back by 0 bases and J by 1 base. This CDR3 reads CASSLDFTGGVENTEAFF. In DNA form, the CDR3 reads TGTGCCAGCAGCTTGGACTTCACAGGGGGCGTAGAGAACACTGAAGCTTTCTTT. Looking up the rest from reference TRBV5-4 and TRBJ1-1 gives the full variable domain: ETGVTQSPTHLIKTRGQQVTLRCSSQSGHNTVSWYQQALGQGPQFIFQYYREEENGRGNFPPRFSGLQFPNYSSELNVNALELDDSALYLCASSLDFTGGVENTEAFFGQGTRLTVV.

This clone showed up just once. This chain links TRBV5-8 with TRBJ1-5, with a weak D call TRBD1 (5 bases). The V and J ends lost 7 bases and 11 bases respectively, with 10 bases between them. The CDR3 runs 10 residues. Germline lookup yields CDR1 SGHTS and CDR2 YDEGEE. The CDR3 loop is CASRGMTQHF. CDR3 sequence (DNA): TGTGCCAGCCGGGGGATGACCCAGCATTTT.

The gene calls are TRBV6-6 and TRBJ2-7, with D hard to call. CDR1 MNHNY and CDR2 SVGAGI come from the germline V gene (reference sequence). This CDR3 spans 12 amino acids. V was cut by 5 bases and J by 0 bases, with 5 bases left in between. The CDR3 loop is CASSRASYEQYF. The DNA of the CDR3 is TGTGCCAGCAGTCGGGCCTCCTACGAGCAGTACTTC.

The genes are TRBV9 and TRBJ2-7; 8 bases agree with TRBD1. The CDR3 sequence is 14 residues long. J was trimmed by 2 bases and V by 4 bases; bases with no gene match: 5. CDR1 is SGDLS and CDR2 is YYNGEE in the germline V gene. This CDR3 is CASSLGQGPYEQYF. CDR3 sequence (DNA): TGTGCCAGCAGCCTCGGACAGGGACCCTACGAGCAGTACTTC.

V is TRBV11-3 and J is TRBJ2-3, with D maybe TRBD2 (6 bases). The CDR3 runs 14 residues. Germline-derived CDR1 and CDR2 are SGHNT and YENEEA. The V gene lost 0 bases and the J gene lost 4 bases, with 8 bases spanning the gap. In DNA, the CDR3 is TGTGCCAGCAGCTTAGACGGGGGTCCAGATACGCAGTATTTT. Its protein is CASSLDGGPDTQYF.

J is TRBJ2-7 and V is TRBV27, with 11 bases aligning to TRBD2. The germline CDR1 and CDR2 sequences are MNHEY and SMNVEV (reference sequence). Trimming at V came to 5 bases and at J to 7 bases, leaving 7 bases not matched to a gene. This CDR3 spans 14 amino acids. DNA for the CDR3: TGTGCCAGCAGTCCCGGGACTAGCGGAAGGGAGCAGTACTTC. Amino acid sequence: CASSPGTSGREQYF.

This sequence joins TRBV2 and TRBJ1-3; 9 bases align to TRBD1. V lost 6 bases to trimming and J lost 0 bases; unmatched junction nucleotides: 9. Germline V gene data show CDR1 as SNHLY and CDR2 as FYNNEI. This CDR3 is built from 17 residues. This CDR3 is CASRWDRDDFSGNTIYF. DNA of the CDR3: TGTGCCAGCAGGTGGGACAGGGACGACTTCTCTGGAAACACCATATATTTT.

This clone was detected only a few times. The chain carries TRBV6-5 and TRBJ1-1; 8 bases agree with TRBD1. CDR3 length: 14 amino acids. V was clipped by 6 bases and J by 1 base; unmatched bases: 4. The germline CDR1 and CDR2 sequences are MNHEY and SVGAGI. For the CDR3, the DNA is TGTGCCAGCAGGGACGGACAGGGGAACACTGAAGCTTTCTTT. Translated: CASRDGQGNTEAFF.

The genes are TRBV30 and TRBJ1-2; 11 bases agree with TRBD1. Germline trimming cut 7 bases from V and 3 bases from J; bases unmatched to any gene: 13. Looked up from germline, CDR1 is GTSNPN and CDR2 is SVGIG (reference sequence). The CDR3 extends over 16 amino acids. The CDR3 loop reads CASLLGTGGLDYGYTF. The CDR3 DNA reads TGTGCCTCTTTACTAGGGACAGGGGGGCTCGACTATGGCTACACCTTC.

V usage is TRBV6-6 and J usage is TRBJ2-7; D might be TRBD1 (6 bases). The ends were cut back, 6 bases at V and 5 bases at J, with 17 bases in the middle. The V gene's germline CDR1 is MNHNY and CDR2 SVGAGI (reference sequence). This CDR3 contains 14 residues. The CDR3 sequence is CASSPTGLGHEQYF. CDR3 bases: TGTGCCAGCAGCCCAACAGGGCTGGGCCACGAGCAGTACTTC.

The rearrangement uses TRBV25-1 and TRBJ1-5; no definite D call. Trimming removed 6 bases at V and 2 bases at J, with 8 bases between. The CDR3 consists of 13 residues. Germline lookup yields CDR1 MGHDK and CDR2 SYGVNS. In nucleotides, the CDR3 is TGTGCCAGCAGCCCGCGGCGCAATCAGCCCCAGCATTTT. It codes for CASSPRRNQPQHF. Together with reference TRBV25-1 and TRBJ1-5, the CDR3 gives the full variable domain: EADIYQTPRYLVIGTGKKITLECSQTMGHDKMYWYQQDPGMELHLIHYSYGVNSTEKGDLSSESTVSRIRTEHFPLTLESARPSHTSQYLCASSPRRNQPQHFGDGTRLSIL.